This TCR beta chain was recorded in a study of shared clonotypes between healthy human individuals. General observations from the study: Collection of samples was limited to blood; tissue repertoires likely differ.

CDR3 length equals 12 residues. Germline CDR1 reads SNHLY; CDR2 reads FYNNEI. Trimming pared 6 bases from V and 5 bases from J, leaving 8 bases between. Genomic DNA of every subset was divided equally among multiple immunoSEQ plates. Data came from immunoSEQ multiplex PCR; TCRdb stores just in-frame clones and leaves some out. Found here are around 1.4 million clones, around 98.5% of them singletons; the top ten hold approximately 0.4%. Regarding this clone: Its antigen remains unknown.

The clonotype comes from a man aged 25 to 45 in good health. The chain combines TRBV2 with TRBJ2-1; TRBD1 might be the D (6 bases). The material sequenced was naive CD4+ T cells sorted from blood. As for subset: CD45RA+ positively selected. CDR3 sequence: CASRDRDNEQFF. CDR3 sequence (DNA): TGTGCCAGCAGGGACAGAGACAATGAGCAGTTCTTC.